Below are 13 T cell receptor beta chains sequenced from a single sample in a study of blood T cell repertoires in COVID-19. Libraries were prepared by immunoSEQ multiplex PCR; TCRdb keeps only in-frame clonotypes and omits some of them. This table has almost 55,000 clones, about 90% appearing once. The specimen sequenced was peripheral blood. The receptors originated from a human donor in a cohort sampled during active COVID-19.

This chain links TRBV19 with TRBJ2-1; 12 positions agree with TRBD2. Germline CDR1 is LNHDA and CDR2 is SQIVND (reference sequence). The J segment lost 6 bases and the V segment lost 6 bases, leaving 6 bases of the junction unmatched. The CDR3 spans 15 residues. CDR3 bases: TGTGCCAGTAGCCAGACTAGCGGGAGACCCAATGAGCAGTTCTTC. Protein sequence: CASSQTSGRPNEQFF.

The sample holds a few counts of this clone. The chain carries TRBV2 and TRBJ2-2; D is perhaps TRBD2 (5 bases). CDR1 SNHLY and CDR2 FYNNEI come from the germline V gene. Trimming stripped 2 bases from V and 2 bases from J, with 6 bases between. The CDR3 runs 14 residues. The CDR3 protein is CASSELANTGELFF. CDR3 coding DNA: TGTGCCAGCAGTGAACTAGCTAACACCGGGGAGCTGTTTTTT.

The V gene is TRBV3-1 (or the pseudogene TRBV3-2), the J gene TRBJ2-6, with D unresolved. The V gene lost 2 bases and the J gene lost 0 bases, with 5 bases spanning the gap. CDR1 is LGHDT and CDR2 is YNNKEL in the germline V gene (reference sequence). The CDR3 sequence is 15 residues long. The CDR3: CASSQTYSGANVLTF. The CDR3 nucleotides are TGTGCCAGCAGCCAAACCTACTCTGGGGCCAACGTCCTGACTTTC.

The chain joins TRBV19 to TRBJ1-2; maybe TRBD1 (6 bases). V dropped 7 bases and J dropped 6 bases, with 24 bases sitting between them. Germline values: CDR1 LNHDA, CDR2 SQIVND (reference sequence). The CDR3 is 16 residues long. CDR3 protein: CASILHGAGAENGYTF. The DNA of the CDR3 is TGTGCCAGTATCCTCCATGGGGCGGGGGCAGAAAATGGCTACACCTTC.

This clone occurred a few times. V usage is TRBV7-6 and J usage is TRBJ2-2; the D gene is possibly TRBD2 (6 bases). The CDR3 loop spans 13 amino acids. Trimming took off 5 bases at V and 10 bases at J, with 14 bases between the two ends. The germline gives CDR1 SGHVS, CDR2 FNYEAQ. The CDR3 loop reads CASSPAAGPELFF. The CDR3 nucleotides read TGTGCCAGCAGCCCGGCGGCGGGGCCGGAGCTGTTTTTT.

V gene TRBV5-1 combines with J gene TRBJ1-5; D call uncertain. Germline lookup yields CDR1 SGHRS and CDR2 YFSETQ. V gave up 2 bases and J gave up 6 bases, with 9 bases separating them. The CDR3 extends over 13 amino acids. The CDR3, as DNA: TGCGCCAGCAGCTTAGCAGGAACTCAGCCCCAGCATTTT. This codes for CASSLAGTQPQHF.

The gene calls are TRBV28 and TRBJ2-7; D unresolved. Trimming took off 2 bases at V and 4 bases at J, with 6 bases between the two ends. The CDR3 is 12 residues long. The germline V gene has CDR1 MDHEN and CDR2 SYDVKM. The CDR3 loop is CASSLIAYEQYF. Written as DNA, the CDR3 is TGTGCCAGCAGTTTAATAGCTTACGAGCAGTACTTC.

This chain joins TRBV6-1 and TRBJ2-1; 7 nucleotides match TRBD2. This CDR3 spans 16 amino acids. Germline V gene sequence: CDR1 MNHNS, CDR2 SASEGT. The J segment lost 0 bases and the V segment lost 4 bases, leaving 6 bases of the junction unmatched. The CDR3 sequence is CASSAAWGGSYNEQFF. CDR3 nucleotide sequence: TGTGCCAGCAGTGCGGCATGGGGGGGCTCCTACAATGAGCAGTTCTTC.

The V and J genes are TRBV11-3 and TRBJ2-3; perhaps TRBD1 as D (5 bases). The CDR3 has 14 amino acids. The germline V and J ends were trimmed by 5 bases and 2 bases, with 11 bases remaining between them. Germline CDR1 SGHNT, CDR2 YENEEA. CDR3 in DNA: TGTGCCAGCAGCAAGTCAGGGTTCACAGATACGCAGTATTTT. Translation: CASSKSGFTDTQYF.

This chain uses TRBV5-1 with TRBJ1-2, with D perhaps matching TRBD1 (6 bases). There are 15 residues in the CDR3. Germline CDR1 reads SGHRS; CDR2 reads YFSETQ. Deletions cut 0 bases from V and 5 bases from J, with 14 bases between. The CDR3 loop is CASSLVQGGPYGYTF. Written as DNA, the CDR3 is TGCGCCAGCAGCTTGGTACAAGGGGGACCGTATGGCTACACCTTC. Full variable domain (remainder filled in from reference TRBV5-1 and TRBJ1-2): KAGVTQTPRYLIKTRGQQVTLSCSPISGHRSVSWYQQTPGQGLQFLFEYFSETQRNKGNFPGRFSGRQFSNSRSEMNVSTLELGDSALYLCASSLVQGGPYGYTFGSGTRLTVV.

The V and J genes are TRBV20-1 and TRBJ2-5; D is possibly TRBD1 (5 bases). V was clipped by 2 bases and J by 7 bases, with 8 bases between them. This CDR3 contains 11 residues. In germline, CDR1 is DFQATT, CDR2 SNEGSKA (reference sequence). Here the CDR3 reads CSARSQGTQYF. CDR3 coding DNA: TGCAGTGCTAGATCCCAGGGGACCCAGTACTTC.

The chain employs TRBV28 and TRBJ2-3; weak D call: TRBD2 (7 bases). Trimming cost V 6 bases and J 6 bases, with 16 bases left between them. Germline values: CDR1 MDHEN, CDR2 SYDVKM. This CDR3 comprises 14 residues. For the CDR3, the DNA is TGTGCCAGCAGGCTTGGGGGGGCGGGGGATACGCAGTATTTT. This gives the protein CASRLGGAGDTQYF.

This chain connects TRBV6-1 to TRBJ1-5; the D gene is possibly TRBD1 (5 bases). Trimming removed 2 bases from V and 0 bases from J, with 11 bases in between. The CDR3 extends over 16 amino acids. The germline CDR1 and CDR2 sequences are MNHNS and SASEGT. In DNA, the CDR3 is TGTGCCAGCAGTGAACGGCCAGGGCATAGCAATCAGCCCCAGCATTTT. As protein: CASSERPGHSNQPQHF.